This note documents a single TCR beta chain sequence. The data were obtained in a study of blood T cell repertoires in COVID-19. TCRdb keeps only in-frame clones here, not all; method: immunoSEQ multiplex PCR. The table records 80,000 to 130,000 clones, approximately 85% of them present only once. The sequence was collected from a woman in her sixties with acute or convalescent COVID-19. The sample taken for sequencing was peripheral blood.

The CDR3 DNA reads TGTGCCAGCAGTTTACGACTAGCGGGAGTTCGCGAGCAGTACTTC. It translates to CASSLRLAGVREQYF. The V gene is TRBV27, the J gene TRBJ2-7; TRBD2 agrees at 12 bases. Trimming cost V 2 bases and J 6 bases; bases outside gene matches: 5. Germline V CDR1 and CDR2: MNHEY, SMNVEV (reference sequence). CDR3 length equals 15 residues.